This is a list of T cell receptor beta chains from one sample in a study of cytomegalovirus exposure and HLA in healthy donors. Using immunoSEQ multiplex PCR, the repertoire was profiled, and TCRdb retains in-frame clones only, with some absent. The data hold approximately 150,000 clones, with 80% to 85% observed a single time. Sequencing was performed on PBMCs. These receptors came from a male donor in good health and CMV-seronegative. Each CDR3 is given with its conserved first and last residue. D genes are given only for firm matches. Where a row states a size, it is once, few, many or the class of an expanded clone; other rows omit it.

-	TRBV27	TRBJ1-1	-	TGTGCCAGCAGTTGGGGAGCCATGAACACTGAAGCTTTCTTT	CASSWGAMNTEAFF
-	TRBV25-1	TRBJ2-1	TRBD2	TGTGCCAGCAGACTAGCGGGGGGAAGGAACAATGAGCAGTTCTTC	CASRLAGGRNNEQFF
-	TRBV7-6	TRBJ2-4	TRBD1	TGTGCCAGCAGCTTGGGACAGGGGTACATTCAGTACTTC	CASSLGQGYIQYF
-	TRBV19	TRBJ2-7	-	TGTGCCAGTAGTATAAACAGCCAGGAACCCTACGAGCAGTACTTC	CASSINSQEPYEQYF
-	TRBV7-9	TRBJ2-1	TRBD2	TGTGCCAGCAGCCCGAGGGAGGGCCTCAATGAGCAGTTCTTC	CASSPREGLNEQFF
few	TRBV19	TRBJ1-1	-	TGTGCCAGTGAGTCGACGACAGGAAGGAACACTGAAGCTTTCTTT	CASESTTGRNTEAFF
once	TRBV15	TRBJ2-3	TRBD2	TGTGCCACCAGCAGAGTGGGAAGCGGGGGGGAAGATACGCAGTATTTT	CATSRVGSGGEDTQYF
-	TRBV7-2	TRBJ1-2	-	TGTGCCAGCAGCTTAGCGTTTAAAAACTATGGCTACACCTTC	CASSLAFKNYGYTF
-	TRBV7-8	TRBJ2-1	TRBD2	TGTGCCAGCAGCTTAGGAGCTAGCGGGGCGACCTACAATGAGCAGTTCTTC	CASSLGASGATYNEQFF
-	TRBV5-4	TRBJ2-2	TRBD2	TGTGCCAGCAGCTTGGCCCGACTAGCGGGGAATAACGGGGAGCTGTTTTTT	CASSLARLAGNNGELFF
-	TRBV7-9	TRBJ1-2	TRBD1	TGTGCCAGCAGCCCAGGGGGCGGCAGGGGAAACTATGGCTACACCTTC	CASSPGGGRGNYGYTF
-	TRBV9	TRBJ2-2	-	TGTGCCAGCAGCCCCCTCGGCGGGGCGAACACCGGGGAGCTGTTTTTT	CASSPLGGANTGELFF
-	TRBV10-1	TRBJ2-1	TRBD1	TGCGCCAGCAGTGAACTTCTATCGGACAGGGGAAGGGGCAATGAGCAGTTCTTC	CASSELLSDRGRGNEQFF
-	TRBV5-4	TRBJ2-5	TRBD2	TGTGCCAGCAGCTTCCCCGGGAGGGTGAAAGAGACCCAGTACTTC	CASSFPGRVKETQYF
-	TRBV10-3	TRBJ1-1	-	TGTGCCATCAGAAACCACGGAGGAAACACTGAAGCTTTCTTT	CAIRNHGGNTEAFF
-	TRBV6-6	TRBJ1-2	TRBD1	TGTGCCAGCAGCACCCGAGGGACAGTGAACTATGGCTACACCTTC	CASSTRGTVNYGYTF
-	TRBV5-5	TRBJ1-2	-	TGTGCCAGCAGTTTGTCTTGGGGCGCGCAGAACTATGGCTACACCTTC	CASSLSWGAQNYGYTF
-	TRBV6-5	TRBJ2-7	-	TGTGCCAGCAGTTACTCATCAGGTTTCTACGAGCAGTACTTC	CASSYSSGFYEQYF
-	TRBV7-2	TRBJ2-1	TRBD1	TGTGCCAGCAGCTCCGTCTTGGACAGGGTCATCAATGAGCAGTTCTTC	CASSSVLDRVINEQFF
-	TRBV5-1	TRBJ1-1	-	TGCGCCAGCAGCTTGGGGGCCGGGGGCACTGAAGCTTTCTTT	CASSLGAGGTEAFF
-	TRBV10-1	TRBJ2-7	-	TGCGCCAGCAGTGCCCAGGACAGCCCTTGCGAGCAGTACTTC	CASSAQDSPCEQYF
-	TRBV6-1	TRBJ1-1	-	TGTGCCAGCAGTGAACCGCGGGGCCCCACTGAAGCTTTCTTT	CASSEPRGPTEAFF
-	TRBV5-1	TRBJ2-7	TRBD1	TGCGCCAGCAGCCCGGGGCGGGACAGGGGTTTACACGAGCAGTACTTC	CASSPGRDRGLHEQYF
-	TRBV4-1	TRBJ2-3	TRBD1	TGCGCCAGCAGCCTTGGGACAGGGGGCGTAGATACGCAGTATTTT	CASSLGTGGVDTQYF
-	TRBV15	TRBJ1-1	-	TGTGCCACCAGCAGCACAGACCTACGCGGGGCTTTCTTT	CATSSTDLRGAFF
few	TRBV27	TRBJ1-6	-	TGTGCCAGCAGCCTTCGGGACGGACTAAATTCACCCCTCCACTTT	CASSLRDGLNSPLHF
-	TRBV5-6	TRBJ2-1	TRBD2	TGTGCCAGCAGCCCCTGGGGGGGGATCCATGAGCAGTTCTTC	CASSPWGGIHEQFF
-	TRBV5-1	TRBJ2-3	-	TGCGCCAGCAGCCAGGACAGCACAACAGATACGCAGTATTTT	CASSQDSTTDTQYF
once	TRBV30	TRBJ1-3	-	TGTGCCTGGAGTGTACGGGGGGAGATCGGAAACACCATATATTTT	CAWSVRGEIGNTIYF
once	TRBV5-1	TRBJ2-7	-	TGCGCCAGCAGCTCGGACAACTCCTACGAGCAGTACTTC	CASSSDNSYEQYF
-	TRBV20-1	TRBJ2-1	-	TGCAGTGCCATAGTCGTCCCGAGGCAGTTCTTC	CSAIVVPRQFF
-	TRBV6-1	TRBJ1-2	-	TGTGCCAGCGGTGAAGGACGGGATGGCTACACCTTC	CASGEGRDGYTF